The 27 T cell receptor beta chains given below trace back to one sample, sequenced in a study of technical replicates of blood from several donors. Method: immunoSEQ multiplex PCR; TCRdb's copy keeps in-frame clones and lacks some. This table has roughly 81,000 clones, 70% to 90% appearing once. The sequencing input was PBMCs. Every receptor here comes from a human donor in good health. Some clones in this sample may be carry-over from other donors' samples.

The chain links TRBV5-6 to TRBJ2-2; 9 bases are shared with TRBD2. Germline V gene sequence: CDR1 SGHDT, CDR2 YYEEEE. V lost 5 bases to trimming and J lost 3 bases; unmatched junction nucleotides: 8. This CDR3 is 16 amino acids long. CDR3 nucleotides: TGTGCCAGCAGGCCCGCGGGAGGGGCCTACACCGGGGAGCTGTTTTTT. It yields the protein CASRPAGGAYTGELFF.

The genes are TRBV6-5 and TRBJ1-5, with a weak D call TRBD1 (6 bases). V was cut by 10 bases and J by 4 bases, with 17 bases left in between. This CDR3 is built from 14 residues. CDR1 is MNHEY, CDR2 SVGAGI, per germline. The DNA for the CDR3 is TGTGCCACGGCGGAACAGGGCGGAAATCAGCCCCAGCATTTT. Translation: CATAEQGGNQPQHF.

The chain combines TRBV30 with TRBJ2-2; 8 nucleotides match TRBD2. The length of the CDR3 is 14 residues. Germline CDR1 GTSNPN, CDR2 SVGIG (reference sequence). V gave up 1 base and J gave up 4 bases; unmatched junction bases: 2. The CDR3 DNA reads as TGTGCCTGGAGTGGGCTAGCGGGCACCGGGGAGCTGTTTTTT. Its translation is CAWSGLAGTGELFF.

The V gene is TRBV2, the J gene TRBJ2-7; weak D call: TRBD2 (6 bases). The ends were cut back, 6 bases at V and 7 bases at J, with 16 bases in the middle. Germline V lookup: CDR1 SNHLY, CDR2 FYNNEI. This CDR3 has 13 residues. CDR3 sequence (DNA): TGTGCCAGCAGCCGCCTGGCTAGCGAAGAGCAGTACTTC. Amino acid sequence: CASSRLASEEQYF.

This clone occurred once. This chain connects TRBV7-9 to TRBJ2-2, with 14 bases aligning to TRBD2. With 5 bases clipped from V and 1 base from J, the junction kept 9 bases outside the gene matches. There are 19 residues in the CDR3. Germline CDR1 reads SEHNR; CDR2 reads FQNEAQ (reference sequence). The CDR3 sequence: CASSKAPGLAGVNTGELFF. The CDR3 nucleotides are TGTGCCAGCAGCAAGGCCCCGGGACTAGCGGGGGTGAACACCGGGGAGCTGTTTTTT.

The rearrangement links TRBV11-2 to TRBJ2-7, with a tentative D call TRBD1 (5 bases). CDR1 SGHAT and CDR2 FQNNGV come from the germline V gene. The V end was cut by 7 bases, the J end by 0 bases, with 13 bases between. CDR3 length equals 14 residues. CDR3 region: CASTLGLSSYEQYF. Here the CDR3 DNA reads TGTGCCAGCACCCTGGGGCTGAGCTCCTACGAGCAGTACTTC. Full variable domain (outside the CDR3, taken from reference TRBV11-2 and TRBJ2-7): EAGVAQSPRYKIIEKRQSVAFWCNPISGHATLYWYQQILGQGPKLLIQFQNNGVVDDSQLPKDRFSAERLKGVDSTLKIQPAKLEDSAVYLCASTLGLSSYEQYFGPGTRLTVT.

V and J are TRBV5-1 and TRBJ2-7; 8 positions match TRBD1. CDR3 length equals 15 residues. Looked up from germline, CDR1 is SGHRS and CDR2 is YFSETQ. The V segment lost 0 bases and the J segment 4 bases; nucleotides outside the gene matches: 6. CDR3 amino acids: CASSLGHRGIYEQYF. The CDR3 coding sequence is TGCGCCAGCAGCTTGGGTCACAGGGGGATTTACGAGCAGTACTTC.

The genes are TRBV19 and TRBJ1-3; possible D gene TRBD1, 6 bases. CDR3 length: 15 residues. V lost 8 bases and J lost 0, with 14 bases in between. Germline V gene data show CDR1 as LNHDA and CDR2 as SQIVND (reference sequence). This chain's CDR3 is CASARGGDSGNTIYF. The CDR3 region has the DNA TGTGCCAGTGCCCGGGGGGGCGACTCTGGAAACACCATATATTTT.

This chain connects TRBV27 to TRBJ2-3; 9 bases map to TRBD2. CDR1 is MNHEY, CDR2 SMNVEV, per germline (reference sequence). CDR3 size: 15 residues. The V and J ends lost 4 bases and 4 bases, in that order; junction bases with no gene match: 6. The CDR3 sequence is CASSSRLAGPDTQYF. The CDR3 DNA sequence: TGTGCCAGCAGTTCGCGCCTAGCGGGGCCAGATACGCAGTATTTT.

The chain has TRBV9 and TRBJ2-1, with 10 bases that match TRBD2. The germline CDR1 and CDR2 sequences are SGDLS and YYNGEE. This CDR3 is 16 amino acids long. V was pared by 0 bases and J by 7 bases, with 7 bases of the junction left unmatched. The CDR3 region is CASSVGGTSAKNEQFF. CDR3 in DNA: TGTGCCAGCAGCGTAGGGGGGACTAGCGCTAAAAATGAGCAGTTCTTC.

This clone was seen a handful of times. The chain couples TRBV19 to TRBJ2-6, with 11 bases aligning to TRBD1. J lost 0 bases, V lost 9 bases, and 4 bases had no gene match. This CDR3 is 16 amino acids long. CDR1 is LNHDA, CDR2 SQIVND, per germline (reference sequence). DNA for the CDR3: TGTGCCAGCCGGGACAGGGGGTTCTCTGGGGCCAACGTCCTGACTTTC. Translation: CASRDRGFSGANVLTF.

V and J are TRBV9 and TRBJ2-3; 12 bases line up with TRBD2. Germline V gene data show CDR1 as SGDLS and CDR2 as YYNGEE. This CDR3 contains 17 residues. Trimming cost V 4 bases and J 1 base; bases outside gene matches: 7. This chain's CDR3 is CASSSRLAGVGTDTQYF. In DNA form, the CDR3 reads TGTGCCAGCAGCTCGCGACTAGCGGGAGTCGGCACAGATACGCAGTATTTT.

V is TRBV11-2 and J is TRBJ2-1, with 9 bases identical to TRBD1. J gave up 1 base and V 5 bases, and 6 bases lay outside the gene matches. This CDR3 spans 16 amino acids. Germline V gene data show CDR1 as SGHAT and CDR2 as FQNNGV. The CDR3 spells CASSRAGQGSYNEQFF. The CDR3 nucleotides read TGTGCCAGCAGCAGGGCTGGACAGGGGTCCTACAATGAGCAGTTCTTC.

The chain uses TRBV11-2 and TRBJ2-7; TRBD1 is a possible D gene (6 bases). The germline gives CDR1 SGHAT, CDR2 FQNNGV. The CDR3 consists of 14 residues. Trimming stripped 2 bases from V and 4 bases from J, with 12 bases between. CDR3 sequence: CASSLTTGWYEQYF. The CDR3 DNA follows: TGTGCCAGCAGCTTAACTACAGGGTGGTACGAGCAGTACTTC. The whole variable domain, filled in from reference TRBV11-2 and TRBJ2-7, reads EAGVAQSPRYKIIEKRQSVAFWCNPISGHATLYWYQQILGQGPKLLIQFQNNGVVDDSQLPKDRFSAERLKGVDSTLKIQPAKLEDSAVYLCASSLTTGWYEQYFGPGTRLTVT.

This clone was recorded a few times. The V and J genes are TRBV4-2 and TRBJ1-3; D not resolved. The V gene lost 1 base and the J gene lost 0 bases, with 10 bases spanning the gap. The CDR3 runs to 16 residues. Germline V gene data show CDR1 as LGHNA and CDR2 as YNFKEQ. DNA for the CDR3: TGTGCCAGCAGCCAAGTCCCGGGAAACTCTGGAAACACCATATATTTT. It translates to CASSQVPGNSGNTIYF.

The V gene is TRBV4-2, the J gene TRBJ1-6; no clear D. The CDR3 has 16 residues. Germline assignment: CDR1 LGHNA and CDR2 YNFKEQ. Trimming removed 0 bases from V and 7 bases from J, with 13 bases in between. This chain's CDR3 is CASSQEQAGFNSPLHF. As DNA, the CDR3 is TGTGCCAGCAGCCAAGAACAAGCAGGTTTCAATTCACCCCTCCACTTT.

This rearrangement joins TRBV5-1 to TRBJ2-3; maybe TRBD1 (5 bases). Trimming shortened V by 3 bases and J by 2 bases, and 10 bases separated the two germline ends. The CDR3 is made up of 14 amino acids. Germline-derived CDR1 and CDR2 are SGHRS and YFSETQ. CDR3 region: CASSSRVDTDTQYF. The DNA of the CDR3 is TGCGCCAGCAGCTCCAGGGTGGACACAGATACGCAGTATTTT. The entire variable domain, with the rest obtained from reference TRBV5-1 and TRBJ2-3, is as follows: KAGVTQTPRYLIKTRGQQVTLSCSPISGHRSVSWYQQTPGQGLQFLFEYFSETQRNKGNFPGRFSGRQFSNSRSEMNVSTLELGDSALYLCASSSRVDTDTQYFGPGTRLTVL.

This sequence joins TRBV14 and TRBJ2-2; a weak D match, TRBD2 (5 bases). CDR3 size: 15 residues. Germline V gene data show CDR1 as SGHDN and CDR2 as FVKESK. V lost 1 base and J lost 4, with 10 bases in between. Written as DNA, the CDR3 is TGTGCCAGCAGCCAAGTCGTCGGGGTCACCGGGGAGCTGTTTTTT. Amino acids: CASSQVVGVTGELFF.

This sequence joins TRBV4-2 and TRBJ2-5; 9 nucleotides line up with TRBD2. J lost 1 base, V lost 0 bases, and 6 bases had no gene match. CDR3 length: 17 amino acids. The V gene's germline CDR1 is LGHNA and CDR2 YNFKEQ. CDR3 DNA: TGTGCCAGCAGCCAAGAAGGGGGCGGGGGGGCCCAAGAGACCCAGTACTTC. Translation: CASSQEGGGGAQETQYF.

The rearrangement joins TRBV7-9 to TRBJ2-1; 9 nucleotides align to TRBD1. This CDR3 comprises 16 residues. CDR1 SEHNR and CDR2 FQNEAQ come from the germline V gene (reference sequence). Trimming took 2 bases from V and 8 from J; bases not matched to a gene: 10. The CDR3 loop reads CASSLPGQGPLHEQFF. The CDR3 region has the DNA TGTGCCAGCAGCTTACCCGGACAGGGGCCCCTCCATGAGCAGTTCTTC.

The rearrangement joins TRBV7-6 to TRBJ2-7, with 9 nucleotides matching TRBD1. With 4 bases clipped from V and 7 bases from J, the junction kept 11 bases outside the gene matches. The germline CDR1 and CDR2 sequences are SGHVS and FNYEAQ. CDR3 size: 15 residues. CDR3 region: CASSSYRQQGAEQYF. The CDR3 nucleotides are TGTGCCAGCAGCTCTTACCGCCAACAGGGGGCTGAGCAGTACTTC.

This clone came up once. The J gene is TRBJ2-5, the V gene TRBV5-6; 10 bases fit TRBD2. Germline-derived CDR1 and CDR2 are SGHDT and YYEEEE. The CDR3 contains 18 residues. Trimming cost V 1 base and J 7 bases; bases outside gene matches: 16. This CDR3 reads CASSLRLAGVGRFGTQYF. CDR3 nucleotides: TGTGCCAGCAGCTTGCGGCTAGCGGGAGTAGGACGGTTCGGGACCCAGTACTTC.

CDR3 amino acids: CASSLVGTSDKAGGETQYF. The DNA for the CDR3 is TGTGCCAGCAGCTTAGTCGGGACTAGCGACAAAGCGGGAGGAGAGACCCAGTACTTC. The chain has TRBV7-9 and TRBJ2-5; TRBD2 agrees at 10 bases. The germline gives CDR1 SEHNR, CDR2 FQNEAQ (reference sequence). CDR3 size: 19 residues. J was trimmed by 4 bases and V by 1 base; bases with no gene match: 15.

This clone was recorded once. The chain has TRBV30 and TRBJ2-4; no definite D call. The CDR3 contains 12 residues. Germline CDR1 reads GTSNPN; CDR2 reads SVGIG (reference sequence). With 2 bases removed from V and 5 bases from J, the gap between germline ends came to 7 bases. The CDR3 nucleotides are TGTGCCTGGAGTCACAGCCAAAACATTCAGTACTTC. It yields the protein CAWSHSQNIQYF.

The J gene is TRBJ2-3, the V gene TRBV6-4; D perhaps matches TRBD2 (6 bases). Germline V gene data show CDR1 as MRHNA and CDR2 as SNTAGT. Trimming cost V 3 bases and J 2 bases, with 21 bases left between them. This CDR3 has 18 residues. CDR3 in amino acids: CASSERSTSLSSTDTQYF. The DNA of the CDR3 is TGTGCCAGCAGTGAGAGAAGTACTAGCCTTTCCTCCACAGATACGCAGTATTTT.

The J gene is TRBJ1-2, the V gene TRBV11-1; 10 positions match TRBD1. After removal of 5 bases from V and 6 bases from J, the junction contained 6 bases not matched to a gene. The CDR3 runs to 14 residues. Germline V gives CDR1 SGHAT, CDR2 FQDESV (reference sequence). CDR3 protein: CASSLTDRGNGYTF. The CDR3 DNA follows: TGTGCCAGCAGCCTCACGGACAGGGGGAATGGCTACACCTTC.

The chain joins TRBV7-2 to TRBJ1-4, with D unresolved. CDR1 SGHTA and CDR2 FQGNSA come from the germline V gene. CDR3 length equals 16 residues. Deletions cut 5 bases from V and 8 bases from J, with 21 bases between. The CDR3 region is CASSPAGSGRREKLFF. The CDR3, as DNA: TGTGCCAGCAGCCCGGCGGGGAGCGGTAGACGGGAAAAACTGTTTTTT.